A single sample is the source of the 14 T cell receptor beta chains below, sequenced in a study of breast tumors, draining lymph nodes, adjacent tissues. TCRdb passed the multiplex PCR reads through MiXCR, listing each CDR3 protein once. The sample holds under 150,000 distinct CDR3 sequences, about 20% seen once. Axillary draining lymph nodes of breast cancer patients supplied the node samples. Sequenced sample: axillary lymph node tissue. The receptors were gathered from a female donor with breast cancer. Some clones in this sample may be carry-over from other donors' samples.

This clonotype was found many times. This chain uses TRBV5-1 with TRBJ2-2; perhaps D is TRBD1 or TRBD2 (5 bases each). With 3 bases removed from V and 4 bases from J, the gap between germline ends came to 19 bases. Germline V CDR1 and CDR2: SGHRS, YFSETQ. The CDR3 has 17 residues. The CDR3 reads CASSSPRGRESTGELFF. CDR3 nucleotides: TGCGCCAGCAGCTCGCCCCGCGGCAGGGAGAGCACCGGGGAGCTGTTTTTT.

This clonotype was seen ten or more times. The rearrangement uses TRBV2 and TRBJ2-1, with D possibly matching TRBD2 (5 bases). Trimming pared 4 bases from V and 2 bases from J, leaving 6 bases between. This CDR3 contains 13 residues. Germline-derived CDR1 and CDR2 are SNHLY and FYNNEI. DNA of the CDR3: TGTGCCAGCAGTGGAGGGACCTACAATGAGCAGTTCTTC. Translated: CASSGGTYNEQFF.

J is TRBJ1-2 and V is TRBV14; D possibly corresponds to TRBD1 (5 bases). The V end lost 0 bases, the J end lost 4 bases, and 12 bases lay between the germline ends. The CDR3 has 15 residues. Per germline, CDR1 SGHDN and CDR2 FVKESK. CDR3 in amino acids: CASSQETGGAYGYTF. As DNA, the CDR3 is TGTGCCAGCAGCCAAGAAACAGGTGGGGCCTATGGCTACACCTTC.

The chain's CDR3 is CASSGEGLAIQYF. The CDR3, as DNA: TGTGCCAGCAGTGGGGAAGGGTTGGCCATTCAGTACTTC. The gene calls are TRBV2 and TRBJ2-4, with D uncertain. The CDR3 covers 13 residues. Germline values: CDR1 SNHLY, CDR2 FYNNEI. V lost 4 bases to trimming and J lost 9 bases, with 13 bases between them. The complete variable domain, with remaining parts taken from reference TRBV2 and TRBJ2-4, reads EPEVTQTPSHQVTQMGQEVILRCVPISNHLYFYWYRQILGQKVEFLVSFYNNEISEKSEIFDDQFSVERPDGSNFTLKIRSTKLEDSAMYFCASSGEGLAIQYFGAGTRLSVL.

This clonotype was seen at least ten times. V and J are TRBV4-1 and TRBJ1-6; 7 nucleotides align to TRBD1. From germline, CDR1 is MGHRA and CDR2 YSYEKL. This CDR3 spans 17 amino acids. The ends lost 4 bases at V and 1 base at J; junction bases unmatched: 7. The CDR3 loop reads CASSLGQARSYNSPLHF. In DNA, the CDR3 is TGCGCCAGCAGCCTAGGACAGGCAAGGTCCTATAATTCACCCCTCCACTTT.

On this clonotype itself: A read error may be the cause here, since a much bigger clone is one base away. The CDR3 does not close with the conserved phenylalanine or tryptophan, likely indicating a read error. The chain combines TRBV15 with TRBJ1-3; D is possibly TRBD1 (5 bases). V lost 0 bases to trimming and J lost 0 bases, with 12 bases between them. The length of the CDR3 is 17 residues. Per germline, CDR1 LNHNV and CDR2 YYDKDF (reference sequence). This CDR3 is CATSRDSTVFSGNTIYS. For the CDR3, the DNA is TGTGCCACCAGCAGAGATTCGACAGTCTTCTCTGGAAACACCATATATTCT.

The CDR3: CASSPRTQWGYTF. CDR3 DNA sequence: TGTGCCAGCAGTCCCCGGACTCAGTGGGGCTACACCTTC. The chain recombines TRBV28 with TRBJ1-2; no firm D call. The ends were cut back, 5 bases at V and 8 bases at J, with 15 bases in the middle. This CDR3 contains 13 residues. Germline V CDR1 and CDR2: MDHEN, SYDVKM.

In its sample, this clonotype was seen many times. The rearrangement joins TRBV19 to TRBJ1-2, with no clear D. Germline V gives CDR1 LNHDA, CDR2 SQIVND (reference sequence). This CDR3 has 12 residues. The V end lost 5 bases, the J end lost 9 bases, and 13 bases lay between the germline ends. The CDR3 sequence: CASSQGSLSYTF. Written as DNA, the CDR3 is TGTGCCAGTAGTCAAGGATCCTTAAGCTACACCTTC.

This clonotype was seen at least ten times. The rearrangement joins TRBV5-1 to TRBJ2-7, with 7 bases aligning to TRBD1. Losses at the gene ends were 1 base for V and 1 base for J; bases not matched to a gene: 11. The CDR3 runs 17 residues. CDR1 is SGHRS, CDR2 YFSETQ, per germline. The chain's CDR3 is CASSLNPSGTDSYEQYF. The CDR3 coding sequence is TGCGCCAGCAGCTTGAACCCGTCCGGGACAGATTCCTACGAGCAGTACTTC.

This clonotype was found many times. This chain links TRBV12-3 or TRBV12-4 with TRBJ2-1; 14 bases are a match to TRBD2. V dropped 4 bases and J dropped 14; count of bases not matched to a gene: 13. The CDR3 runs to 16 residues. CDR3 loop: CASSSGGGTSGRLEFF. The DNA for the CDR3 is TGTGCCAGCAGTTCGGGGGGCGGGACTAGCGGGAGATTGGAGTTCTTC.

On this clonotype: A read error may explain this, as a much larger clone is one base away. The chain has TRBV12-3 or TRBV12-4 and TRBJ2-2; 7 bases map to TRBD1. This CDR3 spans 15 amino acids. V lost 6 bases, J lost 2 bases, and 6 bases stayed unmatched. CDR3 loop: CASSLTGSNTGELFF. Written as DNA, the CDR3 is TGTGCCAGCAGCTTGACAGGGTCCAACACCGGGGAGCTGTTTTTT.

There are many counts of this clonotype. CDR3 region: CASSTPRDRGGGGNYEQYF. The CDR3 bases are TGTGCCAGCAGCACACCCCGGGACAGGGGCGGCGGGGGGAACTACGAGCAGTACTTC. The genes are TRBV7-6 and TRBJ2-7; TRBD1 matches at 10 bases. With V trimmed by 5 bases and J by 3 bases, 19 bases remained unmatched. Germline V gene lookup returns CDR1 SGHVS and CDR2 FNYEAQ. There are 19 residues in the CDR3.

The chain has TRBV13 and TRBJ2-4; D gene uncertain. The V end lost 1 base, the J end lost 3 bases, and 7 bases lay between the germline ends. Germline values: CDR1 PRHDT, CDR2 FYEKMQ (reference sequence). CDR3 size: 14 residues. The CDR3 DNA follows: TGTGCCAGCAGCTTAGAAAGTGTCAAAAACATTCAGTACTTC. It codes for CASSLESVKNIQYF.

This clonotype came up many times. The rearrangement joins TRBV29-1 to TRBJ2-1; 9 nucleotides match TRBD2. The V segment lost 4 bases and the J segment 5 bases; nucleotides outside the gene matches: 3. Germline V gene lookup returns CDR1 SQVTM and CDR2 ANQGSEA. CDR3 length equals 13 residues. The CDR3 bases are TGCAGCGTTGGCCTAGCGGGGAACAATGAGCAGTTCTTC. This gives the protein CSVGLAGNNEQFF.